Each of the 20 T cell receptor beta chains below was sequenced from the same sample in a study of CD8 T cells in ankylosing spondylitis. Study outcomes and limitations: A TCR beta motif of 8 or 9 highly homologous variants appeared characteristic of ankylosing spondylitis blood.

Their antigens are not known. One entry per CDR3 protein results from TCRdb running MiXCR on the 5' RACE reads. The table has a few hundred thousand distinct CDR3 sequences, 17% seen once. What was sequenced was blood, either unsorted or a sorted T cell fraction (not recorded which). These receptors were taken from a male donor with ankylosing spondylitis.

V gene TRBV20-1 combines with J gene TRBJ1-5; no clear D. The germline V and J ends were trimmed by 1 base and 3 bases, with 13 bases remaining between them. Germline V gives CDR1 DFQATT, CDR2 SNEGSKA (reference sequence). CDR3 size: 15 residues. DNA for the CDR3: TGCAGTGCTAGAGTTGGCGGCAGAACCAATCAGCCCCAGCATTTT. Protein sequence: CSARVGGRTNQPQHF.

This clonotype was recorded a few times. In DNA form, the CDR3 reads TGTGCCAGCAGTGAACGAAGGGCAGAGACCCAGTACTTC. It translates to CASSERRAETQYF. This sequence joins TRBV6-1 and TRBJ2-5; no firm D call. Trimming took off 2 bases at V and 4 bases at J, with 8 bases between the two ends. Germline V gene lookup returns CDR1 MNHNS and CDR2 SASEGT. The CDR3 length is 13 residues.

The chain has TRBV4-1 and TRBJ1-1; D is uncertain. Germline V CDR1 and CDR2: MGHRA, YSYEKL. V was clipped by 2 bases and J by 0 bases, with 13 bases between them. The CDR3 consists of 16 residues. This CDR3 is CASSQKDTIMNTEAFF. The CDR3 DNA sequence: TGCGCCAGCAGCCAAAAAGACACAATTATGAACACTGAAGCTTTCTTT.

In nucleotides, the CDR3 is TGTGCCAGCAGCTCAGCCAGGCCTGAGACCCAGTACTTC. Residues: CASSSARPETQYF. V gene TRBV7-2 combines with J gene TRBJ2-5, with D hard to call. V lost 4 bases to trimming and J lost 5 bases, with 11 bases between them. CDR1 is SGHTA, CDR2 FQGNSA, per germline. This CDR3 spans 13 amino acids.

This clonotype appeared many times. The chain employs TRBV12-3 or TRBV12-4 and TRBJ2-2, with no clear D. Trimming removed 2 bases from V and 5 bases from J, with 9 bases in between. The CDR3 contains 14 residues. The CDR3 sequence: CASSLNSVTGELFF. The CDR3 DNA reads TGTGCCAGCAGTTTAAATTCTGTTACCGGGGAGCTGTTTTTT.

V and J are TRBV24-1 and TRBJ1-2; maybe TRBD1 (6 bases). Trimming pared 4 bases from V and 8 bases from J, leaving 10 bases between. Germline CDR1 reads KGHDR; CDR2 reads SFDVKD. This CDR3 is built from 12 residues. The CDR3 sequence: CATSDLGGGYTF. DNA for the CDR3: TGTGCCACCAGTGACCTCGGGGGCGGCTACACCTTC.

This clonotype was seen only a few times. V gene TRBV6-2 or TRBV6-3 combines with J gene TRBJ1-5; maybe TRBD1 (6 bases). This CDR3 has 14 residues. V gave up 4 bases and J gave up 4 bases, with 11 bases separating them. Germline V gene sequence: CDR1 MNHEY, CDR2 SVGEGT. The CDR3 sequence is CASSSTGRNQPQHF. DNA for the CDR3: TGTGCCAGCAGTTCGACAGGTCGGAATCAGCCCCAGCATTTT.

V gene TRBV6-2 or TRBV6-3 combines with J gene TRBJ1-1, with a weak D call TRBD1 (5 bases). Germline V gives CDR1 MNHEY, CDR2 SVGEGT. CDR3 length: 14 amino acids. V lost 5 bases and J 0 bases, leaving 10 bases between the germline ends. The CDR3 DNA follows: TGTGCCAGCAGTAGACAGCTCATGAACACTGAAGCTTTCTTT. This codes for CASSRQLMNTEAFF.

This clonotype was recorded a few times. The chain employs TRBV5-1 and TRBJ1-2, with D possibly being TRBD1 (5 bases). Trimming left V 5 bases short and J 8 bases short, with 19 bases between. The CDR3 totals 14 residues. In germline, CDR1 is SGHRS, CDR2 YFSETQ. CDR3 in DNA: TGCGCCAGCAGACCAGGGACCGAGGCGGGGGGCTACACCTTC. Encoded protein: CASRPGTEAGGYTF.

In nucleotides, the CDR3 is TGTGCCAGCCTAGATACGCAGTATTTT. It translates to CASLDTQYF. The chain is built from TRBV21-1 and TRBJ2-3. TRBV21-1 is noted as a pseudogene. This CDR3 region has 9 residues.

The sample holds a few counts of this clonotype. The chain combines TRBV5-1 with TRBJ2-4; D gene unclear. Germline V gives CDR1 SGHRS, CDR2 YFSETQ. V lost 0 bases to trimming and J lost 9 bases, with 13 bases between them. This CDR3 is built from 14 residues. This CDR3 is CASSLGTLRGIQYF. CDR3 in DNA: TGCGCCAGCAGCTTGGGGACCCTTCGAGGCATTCAGTACTTC.

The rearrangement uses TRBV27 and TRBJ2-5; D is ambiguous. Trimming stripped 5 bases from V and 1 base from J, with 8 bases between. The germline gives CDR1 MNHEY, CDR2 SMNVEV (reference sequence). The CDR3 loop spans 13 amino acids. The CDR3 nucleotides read TGTGCCAGCAGTCCCAAGTTCCAAGAGACCCAGTACTTC. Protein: CASSPKFQETQYF.

The CDR3 protein is CASSFLPTSGANVLTF. The CDR3 DNA is TGTGCCAGCAGTTTTCTACCGACGTCTGGGGCCAACGTCCTGACTTTC. The chain has TRBV28 and TRBJ2-6, with D uncertain. CDR3 length equals 16 residues. Germline CDR1 and CDR2: MDHEN and SYDVKM. V lost 3 bases, J lost 1 base, and 10 bases lay in between.

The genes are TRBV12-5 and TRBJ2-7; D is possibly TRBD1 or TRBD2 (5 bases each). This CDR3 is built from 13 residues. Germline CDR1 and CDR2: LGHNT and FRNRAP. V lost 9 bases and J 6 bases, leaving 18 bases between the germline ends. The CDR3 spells CASRSGPSGEQYF. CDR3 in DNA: TGTGCTAGCCGATCGGGACCGTCTGGCGAGCAGTACTTC.

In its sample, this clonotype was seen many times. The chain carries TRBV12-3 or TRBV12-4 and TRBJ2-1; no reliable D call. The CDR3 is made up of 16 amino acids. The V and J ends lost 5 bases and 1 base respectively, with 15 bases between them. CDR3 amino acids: CASSGKGPKSYNEQFF. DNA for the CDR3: TGTGCCAGCAGTGGAAAAGGGCCGAAGTCCTACAATGAGCAGTTCTTC.

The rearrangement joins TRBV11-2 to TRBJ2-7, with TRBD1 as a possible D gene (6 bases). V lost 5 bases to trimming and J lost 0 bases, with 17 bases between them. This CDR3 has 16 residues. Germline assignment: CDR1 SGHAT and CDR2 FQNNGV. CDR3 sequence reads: CASSKQSGHPSYEQYF. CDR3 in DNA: TGTGCCAGCAGCAAGCAGTCGGGACACCCCTCCTACGAGCAGTACTTC.

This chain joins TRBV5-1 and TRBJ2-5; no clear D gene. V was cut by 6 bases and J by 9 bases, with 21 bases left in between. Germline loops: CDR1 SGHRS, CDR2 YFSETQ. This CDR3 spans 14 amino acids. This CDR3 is CASTATTRPEAQYF. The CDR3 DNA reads TGCGCCAGCACTGCTACAACGCGGCCGGAAGCCCAGTACTTC.

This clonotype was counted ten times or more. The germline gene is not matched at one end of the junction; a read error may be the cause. CDR3 region: CASRQVAISGNNEQFF. The CDR3 DNA is TGCGCCAGCAGACAAGTGGCTATTAGCGGCAACAATGAGCAGTTCTTC. The V call is TRBV4-1, the J call TRBJ2-1; maybe TRBD2 (6 bases). Germline loops: CDR1 MGHRA, CDR2 YSYEKL. This CDR3 comprises 16 residues.

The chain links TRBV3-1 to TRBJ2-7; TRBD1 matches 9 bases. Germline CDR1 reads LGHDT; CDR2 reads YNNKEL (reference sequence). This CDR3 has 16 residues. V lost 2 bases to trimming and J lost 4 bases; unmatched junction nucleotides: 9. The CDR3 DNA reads TGTGCCAGCAGCCAACGGGGACAGGGCTCCGTGTACGAGCAGTACTTC. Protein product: CASSQRGQGSVYEQYF.

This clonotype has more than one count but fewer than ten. The CDR3 sequence: CASSYLGRGGEQFF. CDR3 DNA: TGTGCCAGCAGTTACCTCGGGAGAGGGGGTGAGCAGTTCTTC. J is TRBJ2-1 and V is TRBV6-2 or TRBV6-3; perhaps D is TRBD1 or TRBD2 (6 bases each). Germline CDR1 and CDR2: MNHEY and SVGEGT. Trimming shortened V by 2 bases and J by 9 bases, and 14 bases separated the two germline ends. This CDR3 is 14 amino acids long.